These 23 T cell receptor beta chains were sequenced from one sample in a study of cytomegalovirus exposure and HLA in healthy donors. The primer mix had 60 Vbeta and 13 Jbeta primers. Assay used: immunoSEQ multiplex PCR; TCRdb lists only in-frame clones, some missing. The sample includes 85,000 to 100,000 clones, around four fifths of them seen just once. Sequenced input: PBMCs. These receptors were taken from a man aged 50-59 years in good health and CMV-seropositive.

V and J are TRBV5-6 and TRBJ1-1, with D tentatively TRBD1 (6 bases). Germline V gene lookup returns CDR1 SGHDT and CDR2 YYEEEE. The ends were cut back, 4 bases at V and 8 bases at J, with 15 bases in the middle. The CDR3 has 13 residues. The CDR3 sequence: CASSPGVQGEAFF. The CDR3 coding sequence is TGTGCCAGCAGCCCTGGCGTGCAGGGGGAAGCTTTCTTT.

CDR3 sequence reads: CSVWSTETQYF. DNA of the CDR3: TGCAGCGTTTGGTCTACCGAGACCCAGTACTTC. The chain joins TRBV29-1 to TRBJ2-5; no clear D gene. Germline V gene lookup returns CDR1 SQVTM and CDR2 ANQGSEA. This CDR3 is built from 11 residues. The germline V and J ends were trimmed by 5 bases and 5 bases, with 9 bases remaining between them.

The CDR3 DNA reads TGTGCCATCAGGGACAGGGGTAGCAATGAGCAGTTCTTC. Translating it yields CAIRDRGSNEQFF. V is TRBV10-3 and J is TRBJ2-1; 9 nucleotides agree with TRBD1. CDR3 length: 13 residues. V was clipped by 6 bases and J by 6 bases; unmatched bases: 3. Germline CDR1 reads ENHRY; CDR2 reads SYGVKD.

This clone was picked up one time. The J gene is TRBJ2-5, the V gene TRBV16, with 14 nucleotides matching TRBD2. This CDR3 contains 16 residues. V lost 1 base to trimming and J lost 2 bases; unmatched junction nucleotides: 0. Germline V gene data show CDR1 as KGHSY and CDR2 as FQNENV. CDR3 sequence reads: CASSQWTSGGQETQYF. CDR3 bases: TGTGCCAGCAGCCAATGGACTAGCGGGGGGCAAGAGACCCAGTACTTC.

The chain couples TRBV5-6 to TRBJ2-7; D is ambiguous. The CDR3 runs 11 residues. CDR1 and CDR2 (germline): SGHDT, YYEEEE. The V end lost 3 bases, the J end lost 3 bases, and 4 bases lay between the germline ends. This chain's CDR3 is CASSSYYEQYF. In DNA, the CDR3 is TGTGCCAGCAGCTCTTACTACGAGCAGTACTTC. Complete variable domain (other parts from reference TRBV5-6 and TRBJ2-7): DAGVTQSPTHLIKTRGQQVTLRCSPKSGHDTVSWYQQALGQGPQFIFQYYEEEERQRGNFPDRFSGHQFPNYSSELNVNALLLGDSALYLCASSSYYEQYFGPGTRLTVT.

This sequence joins TRBV19 and TRBJ2-5; 7 bases line up with TRBD1. Germline values: CDR1 LNHDA, CDR2 SQIVND (reference sequence). The CDR3 spans 15 residues. The ends lost 1 base at V and 5 bases at J; junction bases unmatched: 7. CDR3 loop: CASSIVSTGTETQYF. CDR3 DNA: TGTGCCAGTAGTATAGTGTCGACAGGGACGGAGACCCAGTACTTC.

This chain connects TRBV10-3 to TRBJ2-3; TRBD1 matches 9 bases. CDR1 and CDR2 (germline): ENHRY, SYGVKD. J was trimmed by 1 base and V by 3 bases; bases with no gene match: 5. The CDR3 is made up of 16 amino acids. The CDR3 reads CAISDTQGAGTDTQYF. CDR3 nucleotides: TGTGCCATCAGTGATACACAGGGGGCTGGCACAGATACGCAGTATTTT.

This chain connects TRBV19 to TRBJ1-6; TRBD1 is a possible D gene (6 bases). V lost 8 bases and J lost 6, with 11 bases in between. Germline assignment: CDR1 LNHDA and CDR2 SQIVND (reference sequence). This CDR3 has 13 residues. The CDR3 DNA reads as TGTGCCAGTTCCGGACAGCCTAATTCACCCCTCCACTTT. It translates to CASSGQPNSPLHF.

This clone was recorded a few times. This sequence joins TRBV30 and TRBJ1-1; unclear D gene. V lost 1 base and J lost 5, with 11 bases in between. CDR1 GTSNPN and CDR2 SVGIG come from the germline V gene (reference sequence). The CDR3 has 13 amino acids. Here the CDR3 DNA reads TGTGCCTGGAGTGGGATCACGGGTACTGAAGCTTTCTTT. Protein: CAWSGITGTEAFF.

This chain links TRBV5-1 with TRBJ2-5, with D uncertain. Germline-derived CDR1 and CDR2 are SGHRS and YFSETQ. CDR3 length: 13 amino acids. V gave up 3 bases and J gave up 4 bases, with 10 bases separating them. Written as DNA, the CDR3 is TGCGCCAGCAGCTCCTTACTTGGAGAGACCCAGTACTTC. Protein sequence: CASSSLLGETQYF.

The chain couples TRBV6-1 to TRBJ1-4; 8 bases agree with TRBD1. CDR3 length: 14 amino acids. In germline, CDR1 is MNHNS, CDR2 SASEGT. V lost 7 bases, J lost 4 bases, and 5 bases stayed unmatched. The CDR3: CASKTGDRNEKLFF. CDR3 coding DNA: TGTGCCAGCAAGACAGGGGACCGTAATGAAAAACTGTTTTTT.

This clone was seen a few times. In the same sample, other DNA sequences code for this CDR3. This chain uses TRBV6-5 with TRBJ1-1; 7 nucleotides line up with TRBD1. Germline V gene data show CDR1 as MNHEY and CDR2 as SVGAGI. V was clipped by 5 bases and J by 1 base; unmatched bases: 4. The CDR3 extends over 14 amino acids. The CDR3 is CASSKRTGNTEAFF. The CDR3 DNA is TGTGCCAGCAGTAAACGGACAGGGAACACTGAAGCTTTCTTT.

This clone has only one observation. The chain carries TRBV30 and TRBJ1-2; D perhaps matches TRBD1 (6 bases). Germline V gene sequence: CDR1 GTSNPN, CDR2 SVGIG (reference sequence). V was trimmed by 5 bases and J by 8 bases, leaving 12 bases between them. This CDR3 is 11 amino acids long. CDR3 region: CAWGGAGGYTF. The CDR3 DNA is TGTGCCTGGGGGGGGGCAGGGGGCTACACCTTC.

The chain carries TRBV13 and TRBJ1-5; tentatively, D is TRBD1 (6 bases). CDR1 PRHDT and CDR2 FYEKMQ come from the germline V gene (reference sequence). The CDR3 is 15 residues long. The V and J ends lost 5 bases and 3 bases respectively, with 14 bases between them. The CDR3 reads CASSLRQAHNQPQHF. The CDR3 nucleotides read TGTGCCAGCAGCCTAAGACAGGCGCACAATCAGCCCCAGCATTTT. The entire variable domain, with the rest obtained from reference TRBV13 and TRBJ1-5, is as follows: AAGVIQSPRHLIKEKRETATLKCYPIPRHDTVYWYQQGPGQDPQFLISFYEKMQSDKGSIPDRFSAQQFSDYHSELNMSSLELGDSALYFCASSLRQAHNQPQHFGDGTRLSIL.

This clone was observed a few times. The V and J genes are TRBV6-1 and TRBJ2-7; 11 nucleotides align to TRBD2. This CDR3 comprises 15 residues. Germline V gene lookup returns CDR1 MNHNS and CDR2 SASEGT. The junction had 12 bases not matched to a gene; V was cut back by 8 bases and J by 6 bases. CDR3 residues: CASSVSGGARGEQYF. The CDR3 DNA is TGTGCCAGCTCGGTTAGCGGGGGGGCGAGGGGCGAGCAGTACTTC.

V is TRBV28 and J is TRBJ2-3; TRBD2 is a possible D gene (6 bases). The CDR3 runs to 15 residues. V shed 8 bases and J shed 5 bases, with 20 bases lying between them. From germline, CDR1 is MDHEN and CDR2 SYDVKM. This CDR3 is CASATVGGAVDTQYF. The DNA for the CDR3 is TGTGCCAGCGCCACCGTGGGCGGGGCTGTAGATACGCAGTATTTT.

The table lists this clone with a few counts. The CDR3 sequence: CASSVVQSGETQYF. The DNA of the CDR3 is TGTGCCAGCAGCGTAGTCCAGTCCGGGGAGACCCAGTACTTC. The rearrangement links TRBV9 to TRBJ2-5; no firm D call. The ends were cut back, 0 bases at V and 5 bases at J, with 11 bases in the middle. Germline assignment: CDR1 SGDLS and CDR2 YYNGEE. The CDR3 is 14 amino acids.

This clone was picked up one time. At the DNA level, this CDR3 is encoded by other sequences in the same sample as well. The chain employs TRBV28 and TRBJ1-2; 8 nucleotides match TRBD1. Per germline, CDR1 MDHEN and CDR2 SYDVKM. This CDR3 is built from 13 residues. V dropped 2 bases and J dropped 6; count of bases not matched to a gene: 2. The CDR3 loop reads CASSLGTGNGYTF. Here the CDR3 DNA reads TGTGCCAGCAGTTTAGGGACAGGCAATGGCTACACCTTC.

This chain uses TRBV5-1 with TRBJ2-6, with 9 bases that match TRBD1. The CDR3 covers 15 residues. The ends lost 7 bases at V and 3 bases at J; junction bases unmatched: 5. Germline-derived CDR1 and CDR2 are SGHRS and YFSETQ. CDR3 DNA sequence: TGCGCCAGCCAACAGGGGGCTGGTGGGGCCAACGTCCTGACTTTC. Amino acids: CASQQGAGGANVLTF.

This chain uses TRBV4-3 with TRBJ2-5, with D perhaps matching TRBD2 (5 bases). V was shortened by 1 base and J by 4 bases, with 13 bases between the two germline ends. The CDR3 sequence is 15 residues long. Germline V lookup: CDR1 LGHNA, CDR2 YSLEER. In nucleotides, the CDR3 is TGCGCCAGCAGCCAAGTGGTCGGGGTGGGAGAGACCCAGTACTTC. It codes for CASSQVVGVGETQYF.

The V and J genes are TRBV6-5 and TRBJ1-1; maybe TRBD1 (5 bases). The CDR3 contains 13 residues. Germline V CDR1 and CDR2: MNHEY, SVGAGI. Trimming stripped 4 bases from V and 5 bases from J, with 11 bases between. This chain's CDR3 is CASSSGAGTEAFF. CDR3 DNA: TGTGCCAGCAGTTCCGGGGCGGGGACTGAAGCTTTCTTT.

As to this clone: A read error may produce the germline difference seen at one junction end. V usage is TRBV6-6 and J usage is TRBJ1-2, with 7 bases lining up with TRBD1. CDR3 length equals 15 residues. Germline-derived CDR1 and CDR2 are MNHNY and SVGAGI (reference sequence). The CDR3 protein is CASGRQGVSNYGYPF. In DNA form, the CDR3 reads TGTGCCAGCGGTCGACAGGGAGTATCCAACTATGGCTACCCCTTC.

This sequence joins TRBV12-5 and TRBJ2-1; the D is unclear. This CDR3 comprises 12 residues. Germline values: CDR1 LGHNT, CDR2 FRNRAP. Trimming cost V 3 bases and J 7 bases, with 7 bases left between them. The CDR3 sequence: CASGFSLNEQFF. The CDR3 DNA is TGTGCTAGTGGTTTTAGTCTTAATGAGCAGTTCTTC. The complete variable domain, with remaining parts taken from reference TRBV12-5 and TRBJ2-1, reads DARVTQTPRHKVTEMGQEVTMRCQPILGHNTVFWYRQTMMQGLELLAYFRNRAPLDDSGMPKDRFSAEMPDATLATLKIQPSEPRDSAVYFCASGFSLNEQFFGPGTRLTVL.